The 21 T cell receptor beta chains in this list originate from one sample, sequenced in a study of T cell responses to AZD1222 COVID-19 vaccine. Generated by immunoSEQ multiplex PCR, the TCRdb table keeps only in-frame clones and is missing some. The sample has 200,000 or so clones, approximately 92% seen once; the top ten hold 10%. The sequenced sample was peripheral blood, obtained on day 0 of AZD1222 vaccination. Receptors originate from an adult in good health.

The V call is TRBV7-2, the J call TRBJ2-1; TRBD2 matches at 12 bases. The length of the CDR3 is 14 residues. The ends lost 10 bases at V and 7 bases at J; junction bases unmatched: 8. In germline, CDR1 is SGHTA, CDR2 FQGNSA. DNA of the CDR3: TGTGCCACTAAGTCCGGGACTAGCGGGAATGAGCAGTTCTTC. It yields the protein CATKSGTSGNEQFF.

CDR3 in amino acids: CASSDGGAGMATEAFF. CDR3 bases: TGTGCCAGCAGTGATGGGGGGGCAGGGATGGCCACTGAAGCTTTCTTT. The V and J genes are TRBV2 and TRBJ1-1; D may be TRBD1 (6 bases). Germline V gene lookup returns CDR1 SNHLY and CDR2 FYNNEI. The V gene lost 3 bases and the J gene lost 4 bases, with 18 bases spanning the gap. CDR3 size: 16 residues.

The chain carries TRBV3-1 (or the pseudogene TRBV3-2) and TRBJ2-1, with 7 nucleotides matching TRBD1. CDR1 LGHDT and CDR2 YNNKEL come from the germline V gene (reference sequence). The CDR3 is made up of 20 amino acids. The V gene end was trimmed by 4 bases and the J gene end by 1 base; junction bases not matched to a gene: 19. CDR3 DNA: TGTGCCAGCAGCCCGTCCGGGGCAGGGGGTAATGATATTTCCTACAATGAGCAGTTCTTC. Protein: CASSPSGAGGNDISYNEQFF.

The genes are TRBV3-1 (or the pseudogene TRBV3-2) and TRBJ1-3; D not certain. Trimming took 1 base from V and 2 from J, leaving 3 bases between them. The CDR3 sequence is 13 residues long. CDR1 LGHDT and CDR2 YNNKEL come from the germline V gene (reference sequence). CDR3 coding DNA: TGTGCCAGCAGCCAAGTAGCTGGAAACACCATATATTTT. The encoded protein is CASSQVAGNTIYF.

This clone was observed a handful of times. The genes are TRBV7-9 and TRBJ1-6, with D uncertain. Germline V CDR1 and CDR2: SEHNR, FQNEAQ (reference sequence). The CDR3 spans 13 residues. With 4 bases removed from V and 10 bases from J, the gap between germline ends came to 11 bases. CDR3 coding DNA: TGTGCCAGCAGCTCGTCAGGCGAATCACCCCTCCACTTT. It codes for CASSSSGESPLHF.

CDR3 in amino acids: CASSPVAGVDEQYF. DNA of the CDR3: TGTGCCAGCAGCCCGGTAGCGGGAGTTGACGAGCAGTACTTC. This chain uses TRBV3-1 (or the pseudogene TRBV3-2) with TRBJ2-7; 9 bases match TRBD2. CDR3 length: 14 amino acids. After removal of 4 bases from V and 5 bases from J, the junction contained 6 bases not matched to a gene. Per germline, CDR1 LGHDT and CDR2 YNNKEL (reference sequence).

This sequence joins TRBV2 and TRBJ1-5, with D hard to call. Trimming took 3 bases from V and 0 from J, leaving 6 bases between them. The CDR3 length is 14 residues. Germline assignment: CDR1 SNHLY and CDR2 FYNNEI. The CDR3: CASSDSYSNQPQHF. The CDR3, as DNA: TGTGCCAGCAGTGACAGCTATAGCAATCAGCCCCAGCATTTT.

The chain has TRBV6-5 and TRBJ2-2, with 10 positions matching TRBD1. The CDR3 loop spans 15 amino acids. V lost 6 bases and J lost 7; bases outside the gene matches: 8. Per germline, CDR1 MNHEY and CDR2 SVGAGI. The chain's CDR3 is CASRAGTGDGGELFF. In DNA form, the CDR3 reads TGTGCCAGCAGGGCCGGGACAGGGGATGGCGGGGAGCTGTTTTTT.

This chain links TRBV6-5 with TRBJ2-7; weak D call: TRBD1 (7 bases). Germline-derived CDR1 and CDR2 are MNHEY and SVGAGI. V lost 6 bases, J lost 2 bases, and 17 bases lay in between. The CDR3 spans 15 residues. The CDR3: CASRGGQSKPYEQYV. CDR3 sequence (DNA): TGTGCCAGCAGGGGGGGACAGTCGAAACCCTACGAGCAGTACGTC.

V is TRBV6-5 and J is TRBJ2-7, with TRBD2 as a possible D gene (5 bases). CDR3 size: 15 residues. Germline CDR1 and CDR2: MNHEY and SVGAGI. With 5 bases removed from V and 2 bases from J, the gap between germline ends came to 16 bases. CDR3 nucleotide sequence: TGTGCCAGCAGTCCGGGCCCCCGGAGGCCCTACGAGCAGTACGTC. The encoded protein is CASSPGPRRPYEQYV.

The gene calls are TRBV5-6 and TRBJ1-6; the D is unclear. Germline V gene sequence: CDR1 SGHDT, CDR2 YYEEEE. The CDR3 extends over 17 amino acids. V gave up 0 bases and J gave up 4 bases, with 14 bases separating them. The CDR3 nucleotides read TGTGCCAGCAGCTTGGGTCCCACGGGAGGTTATAATTCACCCCTCCACTTT. As protein: CASSLGPTGGYNSPLHF.

The rearrangement uses TRBV2 and TRBJ1-4; TRBD1 aligns across 9 bases. CDR1 and CDR2 from the germline V gene are SNHLY and FYNNEI. V lost 7 bases to trimming and J lost 7 bases; unmatched junction nucleotides: 7. The CDR3 is 14 residues long. The CDR3 is CASNSGTGIEKLFF. CDR3 bases: TGTGCCAGCAATTCGGGGACAGGGATTGAAAAACTGTTTTTT. The variable domain in full, with the rest retrieved from reference TRBV2 and TRBJ1-4, is EPEVTQTPSHQVTQMGQEVILRCVPISNHLYFYWYRQILGQKVEFLVSFYNNEISEKSEIFDDQFSVERPDGSNFTLKIRSTKLEDSAMYFCASNSGTGIEKLFFGSGTQLSVL.

This chain links TRBV27 with TRBJ2-2; D is unresolved. Germline-derived CDR1 and CDR2 are MNHEY and SMNVEV (reference sequence). Trimming took off 5 bases at V and 5 bases at J, with 12 bases between the two ends. This CDR3 comprises 14 residues. The CDR3 loop is CASSPPLRTGELFF. The CDR3 region has the DNA TGTGCCAGCAGTCCCCCTCTTAGAACCGGGGAGCTGTTTTTT.

The chain combines TRBV7-2 with TRBJ1-5; no definite D call. The CDR3 consists of 14 residues. CDR1 is SGHTA, CDR2 FQGNSA, per germline. V lost 3 bases and J 5 bases, leaving 11 bases between the germline ends. The CDR3 protein is CASSFLRWDQPQHF. In nucleotides, the CDR3 is TGTGCCAGCAGCTTCTTAAGGTGGGATCAGCCCCAGCATTTT.

The chain uses TRBV11-2 and TRBJ1-5; D remains ambiguous. CDR1 is SGHAT, CDR2 FQNNGV, per germline. V dropped 5 bases and J dropped 3 bases, with 8 bases sitting between them. The CDR3 totals 13 residues. The CDR3 nucleotides read TGTGCCAGCAGCGTACAGAACAATCAGCCCCAGCATTTT. It codes for CASSVQNNQPQHF.

Concerning this clone: Different DNA sequences within this sample yield the same CDR3. The V gene is TRBV19, the J gene TRBJ1-5, with D unresolved. This CDR3 has 14 residues. Trimming left V 4 bases short and J 2 bases short, with 9 bases between. Per the germline V gene, CDR1 is LNHDA and CDR2 is SQIVND (reference sequence). Here the CDR3 reads CASSTTGGNQPQHF. For the CDR3, the DNA is TGTGCCAGTAGTACGACCGGTGGCAATCAGCCCCAGCATTTT.

About this clone: At one boundary the junction diverges from the germline segment, which might be a read error. The rearrangement uses TRBV10-1 and TRBJ2-2, with TRBD2 identical over 15 bases. Germline CDR1 and CDR2: WNHNN and SYGVQD (reference sequence). This CDR3 is built from 19 residues. The CDR3 DNA sequence: TGCGCCAGCAGTGGGCGGACTAGCGGGAGGGCCTGCGAACACCGGGGAGCTGTTTTT. It yields the protein CASSGRTSGRACEHRGAVF.

The rearrangement joins TRBV28 to TRBJ1-1; TRBD1 is a possible D gene (5 bases). This CDR3 is built from 14 residues. Germline values: CDR1 MDHEN, CDR2 SYDVKM. V lost 3 bases to trimming and J lost 0 bases, with 8 bases between them. This chain's CDR3 is CASSLGTMNTEAFF. The CDR3 nucleotides are TGTGCCAGCAGTTTGGGGACCATGAACACTGAAGCTTTCTTT. The full variable domain, its missing parts supplied by reference TRBV28 and TRBJ1-1, is DVKVTQSSRYLVKRTGEKVFLECVQDMDHENMFWYRQDPGLGLRLIYFSYDVKMKEKGDIPEGYSVSREKKERFSLILESASTNQTSMYLCASSLGTMNTEAFFGQGTRLTVV.

The rearrangement links TRBV10-1 to TRBJ1-1; D uncertain. V was clipped by 5 bases and J by 12 bases, with 19 bases between them. Germline V gene data show CDR1 as WNHNN and CDR2 as SYGVQD (reference sequence). The CDR3 is made up of 13 amino acids. CDR3 nucleotide sequence: TGCGCCAGCAGTATGTCGACGGGAACAGAAACTTTCTTT. Translation gives CASSMSTGTETFF.

The chain uses TRBV7-9 and TRBJ1-1; no firm D call. The CDR3 is made up of 13 amino acids. V lost 2 bases and J lost 8, with 12 bases in between. CDR1 and CDR2 (germline): SEHNR, FQNEAQ (reference sequence). The CDR3 loop is CASSLPSEEEAFF. The CDR3 DNA sequence: TGTGCCAGCAGCTTACCGTCTGAGGAAGAAGCTTTCTTT.

The chain uses TRBV27 and TRBJ1-6; D perhaps matches TRBD1 (5 bases). CDR3 size: 13 residues. The germline V and J ends were trimmed by 4 bases and 4 bases, with 5 bases remaining between them. Germline-derived CDR1 and CDR2 are MNHEY and SMNVEV (reference sequence). Here the CDR3 DNA reads TGTGCCAGCAGTTGGGGGTATAATTCACCCCTCCACTTT. Translated, it gives CASSWGYNSPLHF.